These 16 T cell receptor beta chains came from one sample sequenced in a study of molecular identifiers for immune sequencing clone quantification. TCRdb itself ran the PCR reads through MiXCR, one entry per CDR3 protein. The table shows 490,000 or so distinct CDR3 sequences, with about a fifth occurring only once. The material sequenced was naive CD8+ T cells from blood, with Jurkat cell RNA spiked in. Documented subset: FACS-sorted CD8+CD4-CCR7+CD45RA+ naive T cells. Receptors originate from a human donor in good health. Some libraries in this study had Jurkat cell RNA spiked in.

This clonotype was observed a handful of times. The J gene is TRBJ1-2, the V gene TRBV29-1; D is perhaps TRBD1 (5 bases). CDR3 length: 11 residues. The germline CDR1 and CDR2 sequences are SQVTM and ANQGSEA. Trimming left V 7 bases short and J 4 bases short, with 10 bases between. The CDR3 nucleotides are TGCAGCGGGCGGGACGTCTATGGCTACACCTTC. Protein: CSGRDVYGYTF.

This clonotype was seen ten or more times. The chain is built from TRBV28 and TRBJ2-6, with no clear D. This CDR3 has 16 residues. Trimming left V 3 bases short and J 0 bases short, with 9 bases between. Germline assignment: CDR1 MDHEN and CDR2 SYDVKM. The CDR3 region is CASSFPPGSGANVLTF. In DNA form, the CDR3 reads TGTGCCAGCAGTTTCCCCCCAGGCTCTGGGGCCAACGTCCTGACTTTC.

This chain joins TRBV7-3 and TRBJ2-1, with 10 bases lining up with TRBD2. The trim removed 5 bases at V and 7 bases at J, leaving 8 bases unmatched. The CDR3 spans 15 residues. CDR1 and CDR2 (germline): SGHTA, FQGTGA. CDR3 amino acids: CASSLLAGSMNEQFF. The CDR3 DNA sequence: TGTGCCAGCAGCCTACTAGCGGGATCCATGAATGAGCAGTTCTTC. The variable domain in full, completed from reference TRBV7-3 and TRBJ2-1, reads GAGVSQTPSNKVTEKGKYVELRCDPISGHTALYWYRQSLGQGPEFLIYFQGTGAADDSGLPNDRFFAVRPEGSVSTLKIQRTERGDSAVYLCASSLLAGSMNEQFFGPGTRLTVL.

Many counts were recorded for this clonotype. This chain joins TRBV20-1 and TRBJ2-1; 9 bases are a match to TRBD2. This CDR3 region has 15 residues. V shed 5 bases, J shed 0 bases, and the junction held 5 bases outside the gene matches. Germline V gives CDR1 DFQATT, CDR2 SNEGSKA (reference sequence). For the CDR3, the DNA is TGCAGTGCTGAAGTTAGCGGGAGCTCCTACAATGAGCAGTTCTTC. Amino acid sequence: CSAEVSGSSYNEQFF.

This clonotype showed up many times. One junction end does not reproduce the germline sequence, and a read error may be involved. This sequence joins TRBV4-3 and TRBJ1-3, with D unclear. This CDR3 is built from 14 residues. Germline-derived CDR1 and CDR2 are LGHNA and YSLEER. The DNA for the CDR3 is TGTGCCAGCAGCCAAGGAAGCTCTGGAAACACCATATATTTT. Its protein is CASSQGSSGNTIYF.

This sequence joins TRBV3-1 and TRBJ2-1; 10 bases map to TRBD2. Germline values: CDR1 LGHDT, CDR2 YNNKEL (reference sequence). V shed 1 base, J shed 4 bases, and the junction held 4 bases outside the gene matches. This CDR3 contains 16 residues. The CDR3 loop is CASSQASGGSYNEQFF. CDR3 sequence (DNA): TGTGCCAGCAGCCAAGCTAGCGGGGGTAGTTACAATGAGCAGTTCTTC.

This clonotype has just a few counts. The chain combines TRBV5-6 with TRBJ2-7; D is uncertain. The CDR3 contains 13 residues. The V and J ends lost 0 bases and 4 bases respectively, with 8 bases between them. Germline assignment: CDR1 SGHDT and CDR2 YYEEEE. Here the CDR3 DNA reads TGTGCCAGCAGCTTGGTATCTTGGTACGAGCAGTACTTC. This codes for CASSLVSWYEQYF.

There are many counts of this clonotype. The chain joins TRBV7-9 to TRBJ2-7; D is possibly TRBD1 (5 bases). The V end was cut by 5 bases, the J end by 3 bases, with 17 bases between. CDR3 length: 15 residues. Germline V gene sequence: CDR1 SEHNR, CDR2 FQNEAQ (reference sequence). CDR3 residues: CASSRPGINVYEQYF. CDR3 coding DNA: TGTGCCAGCAGCCGCCCAGGGATTAATGTCTACGAGCAGTACTTC.

Concerning this clonotype itself: This may arise from a read error, as a much more abundant clone is one base away. The chain is built from TRBV6-5 and TRBJ1-5; 7 nucleotides align to TRBD1. In germline, CDR1 is MNHEY, CDR2 SVGAGI. The CDR3 length is 15 residues. CDR3 loop: CAGSMTGQGNQPQHF. CDR3 in DNA: TGTGCCGGCAGTATGACAGGGCAGGGCAATCAGCCCCAGCATTTT.

This clonotype was recorded a few times. The rearrangement uses TRBV6-4 and TRBJ2-3, with no clear D. This CDR3 spans 17 amino acids. Trimming left V 0 bases short and J 3 bases short, with 16 bases between. CDR1 MRHNA and CDR2 SNTAGT come from the germline V gene. The CDR3 here is CASSDSKQEQTTDTQYF. The CDR3 DNA follows: TGTGCCAGCAGTGACTCGAAGCAAGAGCAGACTACAGATACGCAGTATTTT.

This chain's CDR3 is CASSIRDRSNTGELFF. In nucleotides, the CDR3 is TGTGCCAGCAGTATCCGGGACCGATCGAACACCGGGGAGCTGTTTTTT. This sequence joins TRBV6-5 and TRBJ2-2, with D tentatively TRBD1 or TRBD2 (5 bases each). Germline V gene sequence: CDR1 MNHEY, CDR2 SVGAGI. V lost 5 bases and J lost 0, with 13 bases in between. The CDR3 covers 16 residues.

As to this clonotype: A single base separates this from a much larger clone, so it may be a read error. The chain carries TRBV7-8 and TRBJ2-1, with D unclear. Germline V CDR1 and CDR2: SGHVS, FQNEAQ. Trimming took off 5 bases at V and 6 bases at J, with 14 bases between the two ends. The CDR3 has 14 residues. The CDR3 DNA reads TGTGCCAGCAGCCCGACCGGGTCAATCAATGAGCAGTTCTTC. This encodes CASSPTGSINEQFF. Variable domain in full (rest from reference TRBV7-8 and TRBJ2-1): GAGVSQSPRYKVAKRGQDVALRCDPISGHVSLFWYQQALGQGPEFLTYFQNEAQLDKSGLPSDRFFAERPEGSVSTLKIQRTQQEDSAVYLCASSPTGSINEQFFGPGTRLTVL.

The gene calls are TRBV3-1 and TRBJ2-7, with D perhaps given as TRBD1 or TRBD2 (6 bases each). The CDR3 runs to 16 residues. V lost 0 bases, J lost 2 bases, and 14 bases lay in between. Germline V gene data show CDR1 as LGHDT and CDR2 as YNNKEL (reference sequence). CDR3 sequence reads: CASSQDIRGATYEQYF. In nucleotides, the CDR3 is TGTGCCAGCAGCCAAGATATTAGGGGGGCCACCTACGAGCAGTACTTC.

V is TRBV4-1 and J is TRBJ1-1; possibly TRBD1 for D (6 bases). V lost 0 bases and J 4 bases, leaving 12 bases between the germline ends. Per the germline V gene, CDR1 is MGHRA and CDR2 is YSYEKL. CDR3 length equals 15 residues. The CDR3 DNA sequence: TGCGCCAGCAGCCAAGAAGGAGGGGGTACCACTGAAGCTTTCTTT. Encoded protein: CASSQEGGGTTEAFF.

This clonotype was counted at least ten times. This rearrangement joins TRBV28 to TRBJ1-5; 7 nucleotides agree with TRBD1. V lost 6 bases, J lost 2 bases, and 10 bases stayed unmatched. Germline assignment: CDR1 MDHEN and CDR2 SYDVKM. The CDR3 is made up of 16 amino acids. The CDR3 nucleotides read TGTGCCAGCAGGAAGTTAGGGGGCGTAGGCAATCAGCCCCAGCATTTT. Its translation: CASRKLGGVGNQPQHF.

In its sample, this clonotype was seen many times. The genes are TRBV2 and TRBJ1-6; 7 bases are shared with TRBD1. This CDR3 is 18 amino acids long. CDR1 and CDR2 from the germline V gene are SNHLY and FYNNEI. Unmatched junction bases numbered 7, after V lost 2 bases and J lost 0 bases. CDR3 nucleotide sequence: TGTGCCAGCAGTGAAACCCACAGGGGCAGCTCCTATAATTCACCCCTCCACTTT. Encoded protein: CASSETHRGSSYNSPLHF. Combining the CDR3 with reference TRBV2 and TRBJ1-6 gives the whole variable domain EPEVTQTPSHQVTQMGQEVILRCVPISNHLYFYWYRQILGQKVEFLVSFYNNEISEKSEIFDDQFSVERPDGSNFTLKIRSTKLEDSAMYFCASSETHRGSSYNSPLHFGNGTRLTVT.